This T cell receptor beta chain was identified during a study of response to subunit inactivated influenza vaccine. The germline V gene has CDR1 DFQATT and CDR2 SNEGSKA (reference sequence). Deletions cut 8 bases from V and 2 bases from J, with 15 bases between. The CDR3 sequence is 13 residues long. TCRdb analysed the RT-PCR reads with MiXCR anew, one entry per CDR3 protein. The sample includes around 320,000 distinct CDR3 sequences, 20% to 25% of them seen just once. The sequence came from a man between 45 and 75 years old who received an inactivated influenza vaccine. The rearrangement links TRBV20-1 to TRBJ2-5; D is undetermined. The specimen comprised PBMCs from blood, sampled about 20 months after vaccination. CDR3 sequence reads: CSPLLLLQETQYF. The CDR3 DNA sequence: TGCAGTCCACTACTGTTACTTCAAGAGACCCAGTACTTC.